The clone carrying this T cell receptor (beta chain) was recorded at least ten times. Its target is not known. Germline values: CDR1 MNHEY, CDR2 SVGAGI. The CDR3 covers 13 residues. The V and J ends lost 2 bases and 6 bases respectively, with 5 bases between them. In the library, individual cDNA molecules carried attached unique molecular identifiers. TCRdb ran MiXCR on the 5' RACE reads and lists one entry per CDR3 protein. The data hold 70,000 to 85,000 distinct CDR3 sequences, with around 14% observed a single time. This entry comes from a study of early T cells in non-severe SARS-CoV-2 infection. Study in general: RNA in bulk from unsorted whole blood was sequenced, and chains were unpaired. Study-wide findings and caveats: Comparison of clonotypes with VDJdb favored anti-spike CD8 responses while missing private and CD4 specificities.

Sequencing was done on a sample of whole blood. This sequence originates from an adult who was a healthcare worker with PCR-confirmed SARS-CoV-2 infection or an uninfected control (not recorded which). This chain connects TRBV6-5 to TRBJ1-6; D unresolved. This chain's CDR3 is CASSYRINSPLHF. The CDR3 nucleotides read TGTGCCAGCAGTTACAGGATTAATTCACCCCTCCACTTT.